This passage covers 10 T cell receptor beta chains from one sample sequenced in a study of blood T cell repertoires in COVID-19. TCRdb's copy holds only in-frame clones and misses some; the assay was immunoSEQ multiplex PCR. Among approximately 350,000 clones listed, around 89% were seen once. The sample consisted of peripheral blood. These receptors were taken from a woman aged 30 to 39 with COVID-19, enrolled during active disease.

The V call is TRBV27, the J call TRBJ2-5; D possibly corresponds to TRBD2 (6 bases). V was shortened by 4 bases and J by 4 bases, with 13 bases between the two germline ends. Germline loops: CDR1 MNHEY, CDR2 SMNVEV (reference sequence). This CDR3 has 14 amino acids. CDR3 DNA: TGTGCCAGCAGTTATTCGGGAGTGAGAGAGACCCAGTACTTC. It is translated as CASSYSGVRETQYF.

The chain joins TRBV5-1 to TRBJ2-1, with a weak D call TRBD2 (5 bases). CDR3 length: 14 residues. CDR1 and CDR2 (germline): SGHRS, YFSETQ. Trimming pared 3 bases from V and 3 bases from J, leaving 10 bases between. The DNA for the CDR3 is TGCGCCAGCAGCTCCCCCGGGAACTACAATGAGCAGTTCTTC. Translated: CASSSPGNYNEQFF.

This chain connects TRBV19 to TRBJ2-1, with 11 bases fitting TRBD2. V lost 7 bases and J lost 9; bases outside the gene matches: 14. CDR3 length: 16 amino acids. CDR1 LNHDA and CDR2 SQIVND come from the germline V gene (reference sequence). Written as DNA, the CDR3 is TGTGCCAGTACCTCCCCCCTTAGCGGGAGGGCCGGTGAGCAGTTCTTC. This codes for CASTSPLSGRAGEQFF.

The chain has TRBV6-2 or TRBV6-3 and TRBJ2-2; perhaps TRBD1 as D (6 bases). There are 16 residues in the CDR3. The germline gives CDR1 MNHEY, CDR2 SVGEGT. The V end lost 0 bases, the J end lost 4 bases, and 12 bases lay between the germline ends. The CDR3 is CASSYSGTTSTGELFF. The CDR3 DNA sequence: TGTGCCAGCAGTTACTCCGGGACAACATCCACCGGGGAGCTGTTTTTT.

The chain is built from TRBV13 and TRBJ1-2; the match to TRBD1 covers 8 bases. J lost 2 bases, V lost 0 bases, and 2 bases had no gene match. CDR1 is PRHDT, CDR2 FYEKMQ, per germline (reference sequence). This CDR3 has 15 residues. The CDR3: CASSLGQGANYGYTF. CDR3 sequence (DNA): TGTGCCAGCAGCTTAGGCCAGGGGGCCAACTATGGCTACACCTTC. The full variable domain, its missing parts supplied by reference TRBV13 and TRBJ1-2, is AAGVIQSPRHLIKEKRETATLKCYPIPRHDTVYWYQQGPGQDPQFLISFYEKMQSDKGSIPDRFSAQQFSDYHSELNMSSLELGDSALYFCASSLGQGANYGYTFGSGTRLTVV.

The chain couples TRBV6-5 to TRBJ2-5, with a possible D match to TRBD2 (5 bases). CDR1 and CDR2 (germline): MNHEY, SVGAGI. The length of the CDR3 is 15 residues. V was shortened by 0 bases and J by 5 bases, with 13 bases between the two germline ends. The CDR3 nucleotides read TGTGCCAGCAGTTACTCGGTTCGGGGAGTGGAGACCCAGTACTTC. This translates into CASSYSVRGVETQYF.

This CDR3 reads CASSYGQGLGQQFF. The CDR3 DNA is TGTGCCAGCAGTTATGGGCAGGGGTTGGGTCAGCAGTTCTTC. The chain employs TRBV6-5 and TRBJ2-1, with D possibly being TRBD1 (6 bases). V was trimmed by 3 bases and J by 11 bases, leaving 17 bases between them. The CDR3 totals 14 residues. Germline assignment: CDR1 MNHEY and CDR2 SVGAGI.

This chain connects TRBV7-8 to TRBJ1-1; the match to TRBD1 covers 8 bases. The V gene's germline CDR1 is SGHVS and CDR2 FQNEAQ. This CDR3 comprises 13 residues. The junction had 4 bases not matched to a gene; V was cut back by 5 bases and J by 5 bases. As DNA, the CDR3 is TGTGCCAGCAGCCAGGACAGGGTGACTGAAGCTTTCTTT. Protein sequence: CASSQDRVTEAFF. Supplemented by reference TRBV7-8 and TRBJ1-1, the full variable domain reads GAGVSQSPRYKVAKRGQDVALRCDPISGHVSLFWYQQALGQGPEFLTYFQNEAQLDKSGLPSDRFFAERPEGSVSTLKIQRTQQEDSAVYLCASSQDRVTEAFFGQGTRLTVV.

The rearrangement links TRBV10-3 to TRBJ1-3, with TRBD1 identical over 7 bases. CDR1 ENHRY and CDR2 SYGVKD come from the germline V gene. The CDR3 runs 19 residues. V dropped 0 bases and J dropped 0; count of bases not matched to a gene: 11. The CDR3 sequence: CAISESIRGQSSSGNTIYF. CDR3 coding DNA: TGTGCCATCAGTGAGTCTATTCGGGGACAGTCAAGCTCTGGAAACACCATATATTTT.

V is TRBV10-3 and J is TRBJ1-5, with TRBD1 identical over 7 bases. From germline, CDR1 is ENHRY and CDR2 SYGVKD. With V trimmed by 8 bases and J by 5 bases, 9 bases remained unmatched. This CDR3 has 14 residues. The CDR3 nucleotides read TGTGCCATCGGCGGCCTTACAGGGGATCAGCCCCAGCATTTT. This gives the protein CAIGGLTGDQPQHF.